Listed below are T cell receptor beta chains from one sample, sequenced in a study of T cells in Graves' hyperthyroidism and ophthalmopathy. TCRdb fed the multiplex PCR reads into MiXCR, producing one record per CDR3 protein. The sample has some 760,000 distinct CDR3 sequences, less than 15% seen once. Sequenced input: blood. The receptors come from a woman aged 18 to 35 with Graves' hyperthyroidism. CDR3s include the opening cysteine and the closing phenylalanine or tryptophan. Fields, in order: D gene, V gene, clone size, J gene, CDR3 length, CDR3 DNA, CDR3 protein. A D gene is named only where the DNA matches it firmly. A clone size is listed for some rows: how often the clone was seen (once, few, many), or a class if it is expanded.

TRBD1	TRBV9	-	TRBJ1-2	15	TGTGCCAGCAGCGCACCAGGGGGCGGAGATCATGGCTACACCTTC	CASSAPGGGDHGYTF
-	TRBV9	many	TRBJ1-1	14	TGTGCCAGCAGCCCCCGACTGGAGAACACTGAAGCTTTCTTT	CASSPRLENTEAFF
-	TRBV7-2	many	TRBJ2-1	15	TGTGCCAGCAGCTTAAAAGGTAGACCATACAATGAGCAGTTCTTC	CASSLKGRPYNEQFF
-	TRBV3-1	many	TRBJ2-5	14	TGTGCCAGCAGCCAAGGCCACTGGGGGGAGACCCAGTACTTC	CASSQGHWGETQYF
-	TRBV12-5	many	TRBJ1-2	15	TGTGCTAGTGGTTTGATCACCCTTCCCTACTATGGCTACACCTTC	CASGLITLPYYGYTF
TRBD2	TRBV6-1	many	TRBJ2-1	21	TGTGCCAGCAGTACCCCGGACAGAGGGGCTAGCGGGAGGCAAGAAGGAGGTGAGCAGTTCTTC	CASSTPDRGASGRQEGGEQFF
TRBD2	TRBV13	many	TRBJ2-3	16	TGTGCCAGCAGCCCTCTAGCGGGAGGGCTCACAGATACGCAGTATTTT	CASSPLAGGLTDTQYF
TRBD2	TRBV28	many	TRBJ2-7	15	TGTGCCAGCAGTTCCCCAGCGGGAGCGACCTCCGAGCAGTACTTC	CASSSPAGATSEQYF
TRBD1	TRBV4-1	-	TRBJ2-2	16	TGCGCCAGCAGCCAAGATGGGACAGGGAACACCGGGGAGCTGTTTTTT	CASSQDGTGNTGELFF
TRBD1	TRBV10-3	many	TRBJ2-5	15	TGTGCCATCAGGGAGACAGGGGCGCCGGTAGAGACCCAGTACTTC	CAIRETGAPVETQYF
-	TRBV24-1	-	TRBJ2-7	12	TGTGCCACCAGTGGGTCAGGCAATGAGCAGTACTTC	CATSGSGNEQYF
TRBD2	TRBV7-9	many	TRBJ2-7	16	TGTGCCAGCAGCTTAGTGCGAGCGGGAGGCTCCTACGAGCAGTACTTC	CASSLVRAGGSYEQYF
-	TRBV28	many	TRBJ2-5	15	TGTGCCAGCTATCGAGGTCGGGGACACCAAGAGACCCAGTACTTC	CASYRGRGHQETQYF
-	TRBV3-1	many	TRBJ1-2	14	TGTGCCAGCAGCCAAGAAGTTTTAACCAGCGGCTACACCTTC	CASSQEVLTSGYTF
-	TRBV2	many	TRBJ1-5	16	TGTGCCAGCAAGCCCGCTGAAGGTTATAGCAATCAGCCCCAGCATTTT	CASKPAEGYSNQPQHF
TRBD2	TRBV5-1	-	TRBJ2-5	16	TGCGCCAGCAGCCCCCGGAGCGGGAGGGCCGGAGAGACCCAGTACTTC	CASSPRSGRAGETQYF
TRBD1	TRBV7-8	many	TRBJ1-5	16	TGTGCCAGCAGCTCCCGGAGGACAGGGGGAGTTCAGCCCCAGCATTTT	CASSSRRTGGVQPQHF
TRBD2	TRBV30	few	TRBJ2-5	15	TGTGCCTGGAGTTCTGGACTAGCGGGAGGAGAGACCCAGTACTTC	CAWSSGLAGGETQYF
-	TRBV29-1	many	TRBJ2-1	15	TGCAGCGCGGCGCCGGGGGCGGGGGCCTACAATGAGCAGTTCTTC	CSAAPGAGAYNEQFF
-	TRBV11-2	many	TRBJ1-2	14	TGTGCCAGCAGCTTATATCGGGGGGCCTATGGCTACACCTTC	CASSLYRGAYGYTF
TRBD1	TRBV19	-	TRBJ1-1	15	TGTGCCAGTAGTTTACTGCGGGACAGGAACACTGAAGCTTTCTTT	CASSLLRDRNTEAFF
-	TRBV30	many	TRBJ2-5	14	TGTGCCTGGAGTGCTCGCAGAGTCTCGGAGACCCAGTACTTC	CAWSARRVSETQYF
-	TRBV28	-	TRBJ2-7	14	TGTGCCAGCAGTTTCCCCTTAACAGTCTACGAGCAGTACTTC	CASSFPLTVYEQYF
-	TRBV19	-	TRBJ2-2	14	TGTGCCAGTAGTCGAAGAGGAGTGGCCGGGGAGCTGTTTTTT	CASSRRGVAGELFF
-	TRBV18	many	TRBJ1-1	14	TGTGCCAGCTCACGCTACAGGGATGACACTGAAGCTTTCTTT	CASSRYRDDTEAFF
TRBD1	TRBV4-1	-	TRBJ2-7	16	TGCGCCAGCAGCCAACTGCCGGGACAGTTATACTACGAGCAGTACTTC	CASSQLPGQLYYEQYF
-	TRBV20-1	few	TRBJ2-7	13	TGCAGTGCTAGAATTATGGGAGCCTACGAGCAGTACTTC	CSARIMGAYEQYF
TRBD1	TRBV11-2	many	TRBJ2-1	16	TGTGCCAGCAGCTTCACCGGGACAGGGACCTACAATGAGCAGTTCTTC	CASSFTGTGTYNEQFF
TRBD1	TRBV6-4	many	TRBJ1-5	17	TGTGCCAGCAAAAGAAAAGTACAGGGGTTTCGTGATCAGCCCCAGCATTTT	CASKRKVQGFRDQPQHF
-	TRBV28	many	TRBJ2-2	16	TGTGCCAGCAGCATCCTCCTCGCTAGCGCCCCCGGGGAGCTGTTTTTT	CASSILLASAPGELFF
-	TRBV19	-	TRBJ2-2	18	TGTGCCAGTAGTATAGATCATTTTACGGCGGGGAACACCGGGGAGCTGTTTTTT	CASSIDHFTAGNTGELFF
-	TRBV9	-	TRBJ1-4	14	TGTGCCAGCAGCGTAGTAGGGGAGGGAGAAAAACTGTTTTTT	CASSVVGEGEKLFF
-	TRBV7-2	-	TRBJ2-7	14	TGTGCCAGCAGCCTAGACTACTCAACCTACGAGCAGTACTTC	CASSLDYSTYEQYF
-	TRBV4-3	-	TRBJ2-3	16	TGCGCCAGCAGCCAAGATCGGGCTATTGTCACAGATACGCAGTATTTT	CASSQDRAIVTDTQYF
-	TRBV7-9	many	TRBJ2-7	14	TGTGCCAGCAGCTTCGGGACAACCCTCTACGAGCAGTACTTC	CASSFGTTLYEQYF
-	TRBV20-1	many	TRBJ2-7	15	TGCAGTGCTCCCTCCATGGCGGAGAGATCCTACGAGCAGTACTTC	CSAPSMAERSYEQYF
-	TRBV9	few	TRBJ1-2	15	TGTGCCAGCAGCGTAGCGCCAGGGGTTTCCTATGGCTACACCTTC	CASSVAPGVSYGYTF
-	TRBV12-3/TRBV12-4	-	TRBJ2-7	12	TGTGCCAGCAGTTTAGGGCTAGTAGGGCAGTACTTC	CASSLGLVGQYF